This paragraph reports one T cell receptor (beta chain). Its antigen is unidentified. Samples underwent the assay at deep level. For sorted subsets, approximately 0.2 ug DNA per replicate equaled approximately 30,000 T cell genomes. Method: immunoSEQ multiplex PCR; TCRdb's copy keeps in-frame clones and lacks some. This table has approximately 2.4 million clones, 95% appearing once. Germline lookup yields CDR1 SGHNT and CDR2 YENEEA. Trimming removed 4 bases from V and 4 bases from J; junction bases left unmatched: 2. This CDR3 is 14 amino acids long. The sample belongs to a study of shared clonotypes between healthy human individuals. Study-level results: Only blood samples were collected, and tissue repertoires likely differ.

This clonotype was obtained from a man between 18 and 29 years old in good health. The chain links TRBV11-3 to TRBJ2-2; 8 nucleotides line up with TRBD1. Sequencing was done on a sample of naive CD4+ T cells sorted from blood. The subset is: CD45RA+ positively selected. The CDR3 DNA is TGTGCCAGCAGCTCAGGACAGGGCACCGGGGAGCTGTTTTTT. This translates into CASSSGQGTGELFF. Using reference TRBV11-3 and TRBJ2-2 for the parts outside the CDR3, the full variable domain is EAGVVQSPRYKIIEKKQPVAFWCNPISGHNTLYWYLQNLGQGPELLIRYENEEAVDDSQLPKDRFSAERLKGVDSTLKIQPAELGDSAVYLCASSSGQGTGELFFGEGSRLTVL.